These 11 T cell receptor beta chains originate from one sample sequenced in a study of blood T cell repertoires in COVID-19. The assay was immunoSEQ multiplex PCR, and TCRdb's table has in-frame clones only and misses some. This repertoire shows 55,000 to 90,000 clones, more than 85% found once; its top ten account for roughly 3.6%. Input material: peripheral blood. The origin of the receptors is a man between 65 and 85 years old with active COVID-19.

This chain uses TRBV11-2 with TRBJ1-1; a possible D gene is TRBD1 (5 bases). This CDR3 has 14 amino acids. The germline V and J ends were trimmed by 5 bases and 7 bases, with 17 bases remaining between them. CDR1 and CDR2 from the germline V gene are SGHAT and FQNNGV. DNA for the CDR3: TGTGCCAGCAGCCACCCCCCAGGGTGGAATGAAGCTTTCTTT. It encodes CASSHPPGWNEAFF.

The rearrangement uses TRBV19 and TRBJ1-1, with TRBD1 identical over 8 bases. With 5 bases clipped from V and 6 bases from J, the junction kept 8 bases outside the gene matches. CDR1 and CDR2 from the germline V gene are LNHDA and SQIVND (reference sequence). This CDR3 contains 14 residues. Here the CDR3 DNA reads TGTGCCAGTAGTGGAGGACAGGGTACGGCTGAAGCTTTCTTT. The encoded protein is CASSGGQGTAEAFF.

The chain links TRBV5-1 to TRBJ2-3; the match to TRBD2 covers 11 bases. The CDR3 is 16 residues long. Germline-derived CDR1 and CDR2 are SGHRS and YFSETQ. The V gene end was trimmed by 4 bases and the J gene end by 6 bases; junction bases not matched to a gene: 10. The CDR3 coding sequence is TGCGCCAGCAGCACCGTAGCGGGAGGGGGAAGGGATACGCAGTATTTT. This encodes CASSTVAGGGRDTQYF.

The chain couples TRBV29-1 to TRBJ2-3; 11 nucleotides align to TRBD2. CDR1 is SQVTM, CDR2 ANQGSEA, per germline. With V trimmed by 5 bases and J by 2 bases, 6 bases remained unmatched. This CDR3 has 15 amino acids. The DNA of the CDR3 is TGCAGCGTTCGCAGGGGACTAGCGGACACAGATACGCAGTATTTT. As protein: CSVRRGLADTDTQYF.

This clone has only a few counts. The V gene is TRBV30, the J gene TRBJ2-5; the match to TRBD2 covers 8 bases. V trimming: 3 bases; J trimming: 5 bases; junction bases outside the gene matches: 8. Germline CDR1 and CDR2: GTSNPN and SVGIG (reference sequence). The CDR3 totals 14 residues. In nucleotides, the CDR3 is TGTGCCTGGAGCCGACTTCGGGGGGGCGAGACCCAGTACTTC. Its protein product is CAWSRLRGGETQYF.

The genes are TRBV5-1 and TRBJ2-5; 9 nucleotides agree with TRBD2. Germline lookup yields CDR1 SGHRS and CDR2 YFSETQ. The CDR3 is made up of 18 amino acids. V shed 6 bases and J 5 bases; nucleotides not matched to a gene: 20. CDR3 loop: CASTFGGGTSRIGETQYF. For the CDR3, the DNA is TGCGCCAGCACCTTCGGGGGAGGGACTAGCCGAATCGGGGAGACCCAGTACTTC.

V is TRBV3-1 (or the pseudogene TRBV3-2) and J is TRBJ2-5, with TRBD2 matching over 11 bases. The germline gives CDR1 LGHDT, CDR2 YNNKEL (reference sequence). Trimming cost V 5 bases and J 5 bases; bases outside gene matches: 4. The CDR3 contains 14 residues. The CDR3, as DNA: TGTGCCAGCAGCGTAGCGGGAGGGGGGGAGACCCAGTACTTC. Protein product: CASSVAGGGETQYF.

This chain joins TRBV20-1 and TRBJ2-7; either TRBD1 or TRBD2 may supply D (6 bases each). This CDR3 is built from 14 residues. Germline V lookup: CDR1 DFQATT, CDR2 SNEGSKA (reference sequence). V was shortened by 3 bases and J by 6 bases, with 18 bases between the two germline ends. CDR3 sequence reads: CSASGGPGFSEQYF. The CDR3 DNA follows: TGCAGTGCTAGTGGGGGGCCCGGGTTCTCCGAGCAGTACTTC.

V and J are TRBV6-5 and TRBJ2-7; TRBD2 aligns across 8 bases. V lost 6 bases, J lost 5 bases, and 12 bases stayed unmatched. Per germline, CDR1 MNHEY and CDR2 SVGAGI. The CDR3 sequence is 15 residues long. CDR3 residues: CASRPEGGRRHEQYF. CDR3 sequence (DNA): TGTGCCAGCAGGCCCGAGGGCGGGAGGAGACACGAGCAGTACTTC.

The chain is built from TRBV6-5 and TRBJ2-1, with a possible D match to TRBD1 (6 bases). Trimming took off 6 bases at V and 3 bases at J, with 9 bases between the two ends. The CDR3 has 13 amino acids. The V gene's germline CDR1 is MNHEY and CDR2 SVGAGI. CDR3 DNA: TGTGCCAGCAGCTGGGACAACTACAATGAGCAGTTCTTC. This encodes CASSWDNYNEQFF.

DNA for the CDR3: TGTGCCAGCAGTCCTCGTATACGGCGGGCGGAAAAACTGTTTTTT. Its translation: CASSPRIRRAEKLFF. The J gene is TRBJ1-4, the V gene TRBV28; D call uncertain. The germline CDR1 and CDR2 sequences are MDHEN and SYDVKM. V was cut by 5 bases and J by 8 bases, with 18 bases left in between. This CDR3 is 15 amino acids long.